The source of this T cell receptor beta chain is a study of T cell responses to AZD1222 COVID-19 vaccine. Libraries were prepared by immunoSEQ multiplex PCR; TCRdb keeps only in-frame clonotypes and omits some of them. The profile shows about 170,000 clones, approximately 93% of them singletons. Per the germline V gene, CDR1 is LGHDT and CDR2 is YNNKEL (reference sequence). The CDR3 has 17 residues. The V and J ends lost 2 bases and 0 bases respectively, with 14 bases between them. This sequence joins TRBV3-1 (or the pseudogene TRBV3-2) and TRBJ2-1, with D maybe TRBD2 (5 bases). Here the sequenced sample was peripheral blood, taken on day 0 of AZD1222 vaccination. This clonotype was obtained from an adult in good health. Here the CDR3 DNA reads TGTGCCAGCAGCCAATCGACTGGGAGTTTCTCCTACAATGAGCAGTTCTTC. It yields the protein CASSQSTGSFSYNEQFF.